This T cell receptor beta chain was recorded in a study of CD8 T cells in ankylosing spondylitis. Findings and caveats of the study: There was a TCR beta motif, made of eight highly homologous variants, that appeared characteristic of ankylosing spondylitis blood. Reportedly, significant enrichment of disease-linked clones occurred in matched ankylosing spondylitis synovial fluid.

This clonotype has more than one count but fewer than ten. Its specificity is not known. With molecular barcodes, quantitative 5'-RACE was used to make the TCR beta libraries. One entry per CDR3 protein results from TCRdb running MiXCR on the 5' RACE reads. The profile shows fewer than 500,000 distinct CDR3 sequences, 20% to 30% of them singletons. Germline V gene sequence: CDR1 SGHTA, CDR2 FQGNSA. The CDR3 consists of 14 residues. The V and J ends lost 2 bases and 8 bases respectively, with 13 bases between them. J is TRBJ2-1 and V is TRBV7-2; D may be TRBD2 (7 bases). The sequence came from a male donor with ankylosing spondylitis. Sequencing used blood, either unsorted or a sorted T cell fraction (not recorded which). The CDR3 DNA reads as TGTGCCAGCAGCTTAATGGGGGGGCGGGATGAGCAGTTCTTC. As protein: CASSLMGGRDEQFF.